This T cell receptor beta chain was recovered during a study of cytomegalovirus exposure and HLA in healthy donors. Amplification used 60 Vbeta primers and 13 Jbeta primers. TCRdb's copy holds only in-frame clones and misses some; the assay was immunoSEQ multiplex PCR. The table lists roughly 150,000 clones, about 75% of them singletons. Trimming removed 4 bases from V and 4 bases from J, with 13 bases in between. Germline V gene sequence: CDR1 LNHDA, CDR2 SQIVND (reference sequence). The CDR3 sequence is 14 residues long. The rearrangement joins TRBV19 to TRBJ1-2; D is perhaps TRBD1 (5 bases). The sample comprised PBMCs. This clonotype originated in a male donor in good health and CMV-seronegative. CDR3 sequence: CASSTPGGVYGYTF. Here the CDR3 DNA reads TGTGCCAGTAGTACGCCGGGGGGAGTCTATGGCTACACCTTC.